The next 9 T cell receptor beta chains were all read from a single sample in a study of CD8+ T cells in alopecia areata. Extracted RNA was reverse transcribed, and the resulting cDNA served as sequencing template. Clones were sequenced by immunoSEQ multiplex PCR, and TCRdb holds only the in-frame ones, with some missing. Altogether about 160,000 clones are present, 55% to 75% being singletons, with the ten largest covering approximately 0.91%. Treatment: oral pan-JAK inhibitor, 5-10 mg twice daily. The sequences come from CD4+ T cells sorted from blood, collected at week 4, from a patient treated with tofacitinib. The receptors originated from a human donor with alopecia areata.

The chain couples TRBV5-6 to TRBJ2-7; the match to TRBD2 covers 9 bases. With V trimmed by 4 bases and J by 0 bases, 5 bases remained unmatched. This CDR3 contains 15 residues. Germline-derived CDR1 and CDR2 are SGHDT and YYEEEE. CDR3 sequence reads: CASSLGAGGSYEQYF. DNA for the CDR3: TGTGCCAGCAGCCTAGGAGCGGGGGGCTCCTACGAGCAGTACTTC. The whole variable domain, remainder taken from reference TRBV5-6 and TRBJ2-7, is DAGVTQSPTHLIKTRGQQVTLRCSPKSGHDTVSWYQQALGQGPQFIFQYYEEEERQRGNFPDRFSGHQFPNYSSELNVNALLLGDSALYLCASSLGAGGSYEQYFGPGTRLTVT.

This clone was counted between two and nine times. This rearrangement joins TRBV6-5 to TRBJ1-6; TRBD1 aligns across 10 bases. The germline gives CDR1 MNHEY, CDR2 SVGAGI. This CDR3 is 15 amino acids long. Trimming cost V 2 bases and J 14 bases; bases outside gene matches: 9. CDR3 protein: CASSYTPGQGSTLHF. The CDR3 DNA sequence: TGTGCCAGCAGTTACACCCCGGGACAGGGGTCAACCCTCCACTTT.

This clone has just a few counts. The rearrangement joins TRBV5-1 to TRBJ2-6; D is unresolved. Trimming stripped 4 bases from V and 0 bases from J, with 11 bases between. Germline lookup yields CDR1 SGHRS and CDR2 YFSETQ. The CDR3 consists of 16 residues. CDR3 sequence: CASSPDGVSGANVLTF. CDR3 in DNA: TGCGCCAGCAGCCCAGATGGGGTCTCTGGGGCCAACGTCCTGACTTTC.

The chain joins TRBV15 to TRBJ1-2; no clear D. The V end was cut by 7 bases, the J end by 0 bases, with 18 bases between. The CDR3 runs to 16 residues. Germline values: CDR1 LNHNV, CDR2 YYDKDF (reference sequence). CDR3: CATTSGRRGSNYGYTF. Written as DNA, the CDR3 is TGTGCCACCACCTCCGGTCGTCGGGGATCTAACTATGGCTACACCTTC.

The V and J genes are TRBV19 and TRBJ2-1; 12 positions match TRBD2. Germline lookup yields CDR1 LNHDA and CDR2 SQIVND (reference sequence). V lost 3 bases, J lost 5 bases, and 8 bases stayed unmatched. The CDR3 covers 17 residues. The CDR3, as DNA: TGTGCCAGTAGTATGTCTAGCGGGGGGGCGGTGGACAATGAGCAGTTCTTC. Residues: CASSMSSGGAVDNEQFF.

This chain connects TRBV2 to TRBJ2-3, with D hard to call. CDR3 length equals 15 residues. Germline V gene data show CDR1 as SNHLY and CDR2 as FYNNEI. Between the trimmed V and J ends, which lost 1 base and 7 bases, there was a span of 15 bases. In DNA, the CDR3 is TGTGCCAGCAGTGAAGATAGCCTGGCGAGATATACGCAGTATTTT. This codes for CASSEDSLARYTQYF.

This clone was counted a few times. The chain uses TRBV10-3 and TRBJ2-5; 11 bases are a match to TRBD2. CDR3 size: 17 residues. The germline V gene encodes CDR1 ENHRY and CDR2 SYGVKD. Trimming removed 2 bases from V and 2 bases from J; junction bases left unmatched: 7. DNA for the CDR3: TGTGCCATCAGTGAGCCTCCTAGCGGGGGGTCACAAGAGACCCAGTACTTC. Translation: CAISEPPSGGSQETQYF.

The chain couples TRBV30 to TRBJ2-3, with TRBD2 matching 8 bases. CDR3 size: 15 residues. V lost 3 bases and J lost 4; bases outside the gene matches: 9. The germline V gene has CDR1 GTSNPN and CDR2 SVGIG (reference sequence). The CDR3 DNA reads TGTGCCTGGAGCCACGGGGGGGCGAGGGCAGATACGCAGTATTTT. Protein: CAWSHGGARADTQYF.

This chain joins TRBV5-1 and TRBJ2-3; 7 nucleotides line up with TRBD2. The trim removed 4 bases at V and 0 bases at J, leaving 8 bases unmatched. CDR3 length: 16 residues. Germline loops: CDR1 SGHRS, CDR2 YFSETQ. The CDR3 DNA is TGCGCCAGCAGCACCGGACTAGACCCAAGCACAGATACGCAGTATTTT. This translates into CASSTGLDPSTDTQYF.